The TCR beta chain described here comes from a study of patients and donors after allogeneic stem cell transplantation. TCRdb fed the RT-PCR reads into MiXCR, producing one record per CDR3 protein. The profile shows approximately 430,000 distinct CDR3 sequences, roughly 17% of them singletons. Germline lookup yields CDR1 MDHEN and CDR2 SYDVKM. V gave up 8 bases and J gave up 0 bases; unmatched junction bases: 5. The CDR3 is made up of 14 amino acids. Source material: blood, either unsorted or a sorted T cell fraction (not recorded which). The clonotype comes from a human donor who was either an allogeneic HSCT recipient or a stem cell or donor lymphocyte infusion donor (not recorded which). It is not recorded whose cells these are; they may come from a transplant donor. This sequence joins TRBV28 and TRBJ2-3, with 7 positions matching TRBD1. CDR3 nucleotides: TGTGCCAGCCTTCCGGGACAGAGCACAGATACGCAGTATTTT. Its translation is CASLPGQSTDTQYF.